This is a list of T cell receptor beta chains from one sample in a study of T cell changes during pregnancy in multiple sclerosis. Clones were read by immunoSEQ multiplex PCR, and TCRdb kept only the in-frame ones, dropping some. Of 30,000 or so clones in the sample, 91% were seen once. The starting material was CD8+ T cells from peripheral blood mononuclear cells, obtained in the second trimester of pregnancy. Receptor source: a female donor in good health, enrolled as a control in a pregnancy study. Both conserved end residues are trimmed from each CDR3.

V,CDR3
TRBV27,ASSREALAGNPSLSYEQY
TRBV7-8,ASSFGNRGSTYEQY
TRBV29-1,SVEGISATGINYNEQF
TRBV4-3,ASSQSGTGAGETQY
TRBV7-3,ASSLKARDSDTQY
TRBV7-2,ASSYPSGGAFNEQF
TRBV27,ASSQGQGNEKLF
TRBV2,ARRPGTGFSGANVLT
TRBV18,ASSPTRQGRGTDTQY
TRBV27,ASSLAGVTQPQH
TRBV5-5,ASSLAFGANVLT
TRBV10-3,ARPGHINQPQH
TRBV19,ASSLPSDRGNGYT
TRBV27,ASSLVWSSYNSPLH
TRBV4-3,ASFTTGHEQY
TRBV27,ASSLDWGELF
TRBV5-1,ASSLFRDRGVENSPLH
TRBV4-3,ASSQVYQGDQPQH
TRBV5-1,ASSPKDRGVTEAF
TRBV30,AWSVVGLGEAF
TRBV9,ASSPGGASYEQY
TRBV11-2,ASSSQGTEDEKLF
TRBV9,ASSLGTSGREQY
TRBV27,ASRNGNYGYT
TRBV4-3,ASSQESGVDEQF
TRBV5-6,ASSPAGALWAEAF
TRBV27,ASSYRDITDTQY
TRBV5-6,ASSLWESYEQY
TRBV11-2,ASSLDPTLRGVNSYNEQF
TRBV7-9,ASSPWGGLAGNQETQY
TRBV28,ASRTGTGVGYGYT
TRBV2,ASQRGSNTEAF
TRBV7-6,ASKRGASTDTQY
TRBV29-1,STDRGIYGYT
TRBV18,ASSPRRTNPQGARNYGYT
TRBV5-6,ASSPTPTGGGTNEKLF
TRBV7-9,ASSPQGGGTEAF
TRBV7-9,ASSFATGPRDEQF
TRBV4-2,ASSQDRGAPPNNEQF
TRBV9,ASNPGRGTRETQY
TRBV5-4,ASTDTGELF
TRBV11-1,ASSPIDDRGRVGGYT
TRBV5-1,ASSPTPGQGAYEQY
TRBV9,ASSVEHLSSYNEQF
TRBV5-4,ASPSLGGPGANVLT